The source of this T cell receptor beta chain is a study of T cells in Graves' hyperthyroidism and ophthalmopathy. Study-level information: Peripheral blood draws took place at initial diagnosis, ahead of any treatment. Study results and caveats: Ophthalmopathy onset followed model prediction by a median approximately 6.2 months. In the analysis, a 13 V-J model separated ophthalmopathy from stable hyperthyroidism.

Clinical symptoms, serum thyroxine and TRAb, thyroid ultrasound and orbital computed tomography together formed the diagnostic basis. This clonotype was seen at least ten times. Its antigen remains unidentified. It was RNA transcripts that yielded the amplified TCR beta CDR3 regions. HTBI primers were the set used in a first-round RT-PCR of the TCR CDR3. TCRdb called the multiplex PCR reads again in MiXCR, with one record for every CDR3 protein. The table records some 500,000 distinct CDR3 sequences, around 22% of them present only once. V trimming: 1 base; J trimming: 5 bases; junction bases outside the gene matches: 8. Germline V gene data show CDR1 as MNHEY and CDR2 as SVGEGT. The CDR3 totals 16 residues.

Specimen: blood. The clonotype comes from a woman aged 30 to 39 with Graves' ophthalmopathy. V is TRBV6-2 or TRBV6-3 and J is TRBJ2-5, with 9 positions matching TRBD2. The CDR3 sequence: CASSYWGLAFNETQYF. The CDR3 coding sequence is TGTGCCAGCAGTTACTGGGGACTAGCCTTCAACGAGACCCAGTACTTC.